The clone carrying this TCR beta chain is categorized as medium-sized. The sample contains more than one DNA sequence encoding this CDR3. Before thyroid surgery, none of the patients had received any treatment. In the source study's methods: Building a distant-metastasis classifier for papillary thyroid cancer drew on CDR3 differences across clinicopathological groups. Using MiXCR, TCRdb re-called clones from the PCR reads. It is TCRdb's table, rather than the study itself, that gives the V and J calls and clone size. The data contain tens of thousands of clones, approximately 15% of them singletons. These data are taken from a study of metastatic and nonmetastatic thyroid tumors. J was trimmed by 7 bases and V by 3 bases; bases with no gene match: 8. This CDR3 is 15 amino acids long. Germline values: CDR1 MNHNS, CDR2 SASEGT.

The chain has TRBV6-1 and TRBJ1-3; TRBD1 agrees at 8 bases. The TCR sequence derives from a female donor with papillary thyroid cancer or a benign thyroid nodule (not recorded which). Some clones in this sample may be carry-over from other donors' samples. The material sequenced was blood. CDR3 nucleotides: TGTGCCAGCAGTGAGCAGGAGCAGGGGGCTAACACCATATATTTT. It specifies CASSEQEQGANTIYF.